The clone carrying this T cell receptor beta chain was counted many times. The antigen remains unidentified. This CDR3 comprises 18 residues. Germline V CDR1 and CDR2: DFQATT, SNEGSKA (reference sequence). V was pared by 1 base and J by 1 base, with 11 bases of the junction left unmatched. This sample was taken from a study of blood T cells in healthy people across ages. A second PCR, run for roughly 7 to 12 cycles, used a sample-barcoded 5' primer plus a J-beta primer mix. Each single sample gave us at least 2.5 million CDR3-containing paired-end reads. A single record per CDR3 protein comes from TCRdb applying MiXCR to the 5' RACE reads. Of approximately 810,000 distinct CDR3 sequences in the sample, around 26% are singletons; the top ten hold 17%. Overall study results and limits: Unsorted PBMCs prevented conclusive naive versus antigen-experienced comparison. The fall in TCR beta diversity per million T cells was roughly linear with age.

Source material: blood. The TCR sequence derives from a woman older than 75 in good health. The chain combines TRBV20-1 with TRBJ2-1; 9 bases are shared with TRBD2. The CDR3 region is CSARGPAGGVGSYNEQFF. CDR3 in DNA: TGCAGTGCTAGAGGGCCAGCGGGGGGCGTTGGGTCCTACAATGAGCAGTTCTTC.